The subject of this entry is one TCR beta chain. The V segment lost 1 base and the J segment 10 bases; nucleotides outside the gene matches: 2. The CDR3 length is 12 residues. Looked up from germline, CDR1 is SGHNT and CDR2 is YENEEA. Per the authors' pipeline: Amplification of reference gene primers was used by the study to estimate nucleated cell counts. TCRdb's table, derived via immunoSEQ multiplex PCR, lists solely in-frame clones and lacks some. V and J calls and clone size follow that table, whereas D and trimming were derived from the DNA. The table shows 200,000 or so clones, with more than 70% occurring only once. This entry comes from a study of blood T cell repertoires in COVID-19. Study in general: COVID-19 samples from acute and convalescent phases originated in the United States, Italy and Spain. Sources were T cells, B-cell-depleted T cells, or PBMCs; the material itself was cDNA or gDNA.

The receptor was isolated from a woman in her forties who had recovered from COVID-19. The J gene is TRBJ2-3, the V gene TRBV11-3, with 7 bases identical to TRBD1. Sequencing was performed on peripheral blood. CDR3 protein: CASSLGTGPQYF. The DNA of the CDR3 is TGTGCCAGCAGCTTAGGGACAGGCCCGCAGTATTTT.